The 13 T cell receptor beta chains given below trace back to one sample, sequenced in a study of T cells after yellow fever vaccination. TCRdb itself ran the 5' RACE reads through MiXCR, one entry per CDR3 protein. The data show hundreds of thousands of distinct CDR3 sequences, with roughly 8.7% seen just once and about a sixth held by the top ten. The starting material was PBMCs, obtained on the day of the first yellow fever vaccination. The origin of the receptors is a man between 18 and 35 years old who received the YFV17D yellow fever vaccine.

The J gene is TRBJ2-7, the V gene TRBV6-2 or TRBV6-3, with 9 nucleotides matching TRBD1. V shed 6 bases, J shed 2 bases, and the junction held 8 bases outside the gene matches. The CDR3 totals 15 residues. Germline V gives CDR1 MNHEY, CDR2 SVGEGT. DNA for the CDR3: TGTGCCAGCAGCCATAACAGGGGGCCCACCTACGAGCAGTACGTC. This encodes CASSHNRGPTYEQYV.

This chain joins TRBV20-1 and TRBJ1-4; no reliable D call. With 2 bases removed from V and 5 bases from J, the gap between germline ends came to 12 bases. The length of the CDR3 is 14 residues. The germline CDR1 and CDR2 sequences are DFQATT and SNEGSKA (reference sequence). For the CDR3, the DNA is TGCAGTGCTAGACCAGCCATAGAGAATGAAAAACTGTTTTTT. Amino acid sequence: CSARPAIENEKLFF.

This clonotype was picked up a small number of times. V and J are TRBV7-6 and TRBJ2-3, with 9 bases fitting TRBD2. Looked up from germline, CDR1 is SGHVS and CDR2 is FNYEAQ. J was trimmed by 5 bases and V by 5 bases; bases with no gene match: 5. CDR3 size: 14 residues. CDR3 nucleotides: TGTGCCAGCAGCCCCGGAGCGGGGGGAGATACGCAGTATTTT. It specifies CASSPGAGGDTQYF.

This clonotype occurred many times. The chain employs TRBV7-9 and TRBJ1-4; no reliable D call. This CDR3 comprises 13 residues. CDR1 is SEHNR, CDR2 FQNEAQ, per germline (reference sequence). V lost 7 bases, J lost 3 bases, and 9 bases lay in between. The CDR3 DNA reads TGTGCCAGCACCAACAATCCTAATGAAAAACTGTTTTTT. Protein product: CASTNNPNEKLFF.

J is TRBJ2-1 and V is TRBV6-5; the D gene is possibly TRBD1 (6 bases). Germline lookup yields CDR1 MNHEY and CDR2 SVGAGI. Trimming took off 5 bases at V and 7 bases at J, with 24 bases between the two ends. This CDR3 has 17 amino acids. The CDR3 coding sequence is TGTGCCAGCAGTCACTTCGGGTCGTACAAGGGGGAGAATGAGCAGTTCTTC. Its translation is CASSHFGSYKGENEQFF.

This clonotype was counted a few times. This rearrangement joins TRBV5-1 to TRBJ1-2; 11 bases match TRBD1. The CDR3 covers 15 residues. V lost 3 bases and J lost 6; bases outside the gene matches: 7. Looked up from germline, CDR1 is SGHRS and CDR2 is YFSETQ. The CDR3 DNA is TGCGCCAGCAGCTGGGGACAGGGGGACGTAGATGGCTACACCTTC. Encoded protein: CASSWGQGDVDGYTF.

The chain carries TRBV11-1 and TRBJ1-3, with a tentative D call TRBD1 (5 bases). The CDR3 extends over 17 amino acids. V was shortened by 3 bases and J by 1 base, with 16 bases between the two germline ends. Germline CDR1 and CDR2: SGHAT and FQDESV (reference sequence). CDR3 region: CASSFGRGIRSGNTIYF. The CDR3 coding sequence is TGTGCCAGCAGCTTCGGACGGGGGATTAGATCTGGAAACACCATATATTTT.

This clonotype occurred a few times. J is TRBJ1-6 and V is TRBV5-1, with unresolved D. The germline V gene encodes CDR1 SGHRS and CDR2 YFSETQ. This CDR3 comprises 16 residues. With 4 bases removed from V and 4 bases from J, the gap between germline ends came to 15 bases. The CDR3 sequence: CASSKSSQPYNSPLHF. The CDR3 nucleotides read TGCGCCAGCAGCAAGTCTTCTCAGCCGTATAATTCACCCCTCCACTTT.

This clonotype has a handful of counts. J is TRBJ1-5 and V is TRBV7-9; D is possibly TRBD1 (5 bases). Germline V gene lookup returns CDR1 SEHNR and CDR2 FQNEAQ (reference sequence). Trimming left V 2 bases short and J 0 bases short, with 8 bases between. The CDR3 has 15 amino acids. CDR3: CASSLSRASNQPQHF. CDR3 nucleotides: TGTGCCAGCAGCTTATCCAGGGCTAGCAATCAGCCCCAGCATTTT.

The count of this clonotype is one. The chain joins TRBV9 to TRBJ2-7, with D perhaps matching TRBD1 or TRBD2 (5 bases each). Germline lookup yields CDR1 SGDLS and CDR2 YYNGEE. The CDR3 contains 15 residues. V gave up 3 bases and J gave up 3 bases, with 16 bases separating them. As DNA, the CDR3 is TGTGCCAGCAGCGGGCTGACAGCCGGGGACTACGAGCAGTACGTC. Amino acids: CASSGLTAGDYEQYV.

This clonotype was recorded at least ten times. V and J are TRBV5-1 and TRBJ1-4; D gene ambiguous. The CDR3 runs to 13 residues. Trimming took 4 bases from V and 8 from J, leaving 12 bases between them. The germline CDR1 and CDR2 sequences are SGHRS and YFSETQ. CDR3 in amino acids: CASSPRTDEKLFF. CDR3 nucleotides: TGCGCCAGCAGCCCAAGGACGGACGAAAAACTGTTTTTT.

This chain links TRBV27 with TRBJ2-5; D may correspond to TRBD1 or TRBD2 (5 bases each). Trimming stripped 6 bases from V and 5 bases from J, with 19 bases between. CDR1 is MNHEY and CDR2 is SMNVEV in the germline V gene (reference sequence). This CDR3 contains 15 residues. The CDR3 loop is CASSGPNPWGETQYF. CDR3 DNA: TGTGCCAGCAGCGGACCCAACCCCTGGGGGGAGACCCAGTACTTC.

V gene TRBV20-1 combines with J gene TRBJ1-2, with a possible D match to TRBD1 (5 bases). The CDR3 runs to 13 residues. V was shortened by 6 bases and J by 5 bases, with 16 bases between the two germline ends. CDR1 and CDR2 from the germline V gene are DFQATT and SNEGSKA (reference sequence). CDR3 nucleotides: TGCAGTGCCCCGGGCCGGGGGGGATATGGCTACACCTTC. Its translation: CSAPGRGGYGYTF.